A selection of T cell receptor beta chains follows, all from one sample in a study of human CD4 T cells and Enterobacteriaceae. Clones were read by immunoSEQ multiplex PCR, and TCRdb kept only the in-frame ones, dropping some. The sample lists a few hundred clones, approximately 38% occurring once. Material: bacteria-reactive CD4+ T cells grown in culture. These receptors were obtained from a human donor in good health. The CDR3 runs from the conserved cysteine through the conserved F or W. A D gene is named only where the DNA matches it firmly. Clone size appears in some rows only: once, few, many, or a class for an expanded clone.

CASSLGANYGYTF TGTGCCAGCAGCTTGGGGGCTAACTATGGCTACACCTTC TRBJ1-2 NA NA TRBV5-5 13
CASSAEWSGGNTIYF TGTGCCAGCAGCGCAGAGTGGTCTGGCGGAAACACCATATATTTT TRBJ1-3 NA NA TRBV9 15
CASSYWRPLSGNTIYF TGTGCCAGCAGCTATTGGAGACCCCTCTCTGGAAACACCATATATTTT TRBJ1-3 NA medium-sized TRBV21-1 16
CASSSPSLPNEQFF TGTGCCAGCAGCTCCCCTTCGCTACCAAATGAGCAGTTCTTC TRBJ2-1 NA medium-sized TRBV5-4 14
CASRSSGRKGGTQYF TGTGCCAGCAGATCTAGCGGGAGGAAGGGGGGGACCCAGTACTTC TRBJ2-5 TRBD2 medium-sized TRBV28 15
CASSLVHGGRDTQYF TGTGCCAGCAGCTTAGTCCACGGGGGGCGAGATACGCAGTATTTT TRBJ2-3 NA NA TRBV11-3 15
CASSSQLRARETQYF TGTGCCAGCAGCTCTCAGTTGAGGGCGCGTGAGACCCAGTACTTC TRBJ2-5 NA NA TRBV11-2 15
CASSPSWGRADTQYF TGTGCCAGCAGCCCGTCTTGGGGGAGGGCAGATACGCAGTATTTT TRBJ2-3 TRBD2 NA TRBV13 15
CASSLVPMGNEQFF TGTGCCAGCAGCTTAGTCCCGATGGGGAATGAGCAGTTCTTC TRBJ2-1 NA NA TRBV11-2 14
CASSSQLRARETQYF TGTGCCAGCAGCTCTCAGTTGAGGGCGCGTGAGACCCAGTACTTC TRBJ2-5 NA large TRBV11-3 15
CASSQAVSGNTIYF TGTGCCAGCAGCCAAGCGGTCTCTGGAAACACCATATATTTT TRBJ1-3 NA medium-sized TRBV14 14
CASSAAGRGSYEQYF TGTGCCAGCTCAGCGGCGGGGCGGGGTTCCTACGAGCAGTACTTC TRBJ2-7 NA large TRBV18 15
CASSLGEEGTGELFF TGTGCCAGCAGTTTAGGGGAAGAAGGCACCGGGGAGCTGTTTTTT TRBJ2-2 NA NA TRBV6-5 15
CASAVRQTNSPLHF TGTGCCAGCGCCGTGCGGCAGACCAATTCACCCCTCCACTTT TRBJ1-6 NA NA TRBV7-3 14
CASRPPGLAGGEQYF TGTGCCAGCAGACCCCCGGGACTAGCGGGAGGGGAGCAGTACTTC TRBJ2-7 TRBD2 NA TRBV6-9 15
CASSLGAGNTIYF TGCGCCAGCAGCTTGGGGGCTGGAAACACCATATATTTT TRBJ1-3 NA NA TRBV5-1 13
CASSPLGQGSSGYTF TGTGCCAGCTCACCACTTGGACAGGGATCGTCTGGCTACACCTTC TRBJ1-2 TRBD1 NA TRBV18 15
CASSVAFGQPQHF TGTGCCAGCAGCGTAGCCTTCGGTCAGCCCCAGCATTTT TRBJ1-5 NA large TRBV9 13
CASSLAGTGLYEQYF TGTGCCAGCAGCTTGGCAGGGACAGGGTTATACGAGCAGTACTTC TRBJ2-7 TRBD1 medium-sized TRBV5-4 15
CASSPTGARRGTYEQYF TGTGCCAGCAGTCCCACGGGGGCGCGGCGGGGTACCTACGAGCAGTACTTC TRBJ2-7 NA large TRBV27 17
CASTPPGHYEQYF TGTGCCAGCACACCCCCGGGACACTACGAGCAGTACTTC TRBJ2-7 NA large TRBV6-1 13
CSADDGGDEQFF TGCAGCGCCGACGACGGAGGCGATGAGCAGTTCTTC TRBJ2-1 NA NA TRBV29-1 12
CASSIAGNQETQYF TGCGCCAGCAGTATAGCGGGGAACCAAGAGACCCAGTACTTC TRBJ2-5 TRBD2 few TRBV10-1 14
CARDRYGEQSRANVLTF TGTGCCAGAGACAGATATGGTGAACAAAGTCGGGCCAACGTCCTGACTTTC TRBJ2-6 NA NA TRBV5-3 17
CASSLGQSSYGYTF TGTGCCAGCAGCTTAGGACAGTCATCATATGGCTACACCTTC TRBJ1-2 NA large TRBV7-9 14
CASSEAGGVHRQETQYF TGTGCCAGCAGTGAAGCGGGAGGGGTCCATAGGCAAGAGACCCAGTACTTC TRBJ2-5 TRBD2 few TRBV6-1 17
CASSLVAGSEHRELFF TGCGCCAGCAGCTTGGTAGCTGGGTCCGAACACCGGGAGCTGTTTTTT TRBJ2-2 NA NA TRBV5-1 16
CASSLRYSSYEQYF TGTGCCAGCAGCTTGCGCTACAGCTCCTACGAGCAGTACTTC TRBJ2-7 NA NA TRBV5-7 14
CASRGRPNTGELFF TGTGCCAGCAGGGGGCGCCCAAACACCGGGGAGCTGTTTTTT TRBJ2-2 NA medium-sized TRBV2 14
CASSLLSGGRYEQYF TGCGCCAGCAGCTTGCTGTCAGGGGGCCGCTACGAGCAGTACTTC TRBJ2-7 TRBD1 large TRBV5-1 15
CASSLTPHNEQFF TGTGCCAGCAGCTTAACTCCTCACAATGAGCAGTTCTTC TRBJ2-1 NA NA TRBV7-7 13
CASRLAGNKETQYF TGTGCCAGCAGGCTAGCGGGGAACAAAGAGACCCAGTACTTC TRBJ2-5 TRBD2 NA TRBV6-5 14
CSVEGVPRNNEQFF TGCAGCGTTGAAGGGGTACCGCGAAACAATGAGCAGTTCTTC TRBJ2-1 NA NA TRBV29-1 14
CAIRADRVGETQYF TGTGCCATCAGGGCGGACAGGGTTGGGGAGACCCAGTACTTC TRBJ2-5 TRBD1 large TRBV10-3 14
CASSSGTGVGEQYF TGTGCCAGCAGCTCCGGGACAGGGGTCGGAGAGCAGTACTTC TRBJ2-7 TRBD1 few TRBV5-5 14
CASSRQKSSYEQYF TGTGCCAGCAGCCGACAGAAAAGCTCCTACGAGCAGTACTTC TRBJ2-7 NA NA TRBV28 14
CASTRDFSNEQFF TGTGCCAGCACCAGGGACTTCTCCAATGAGCAGTTCTTC TRBJ2-1 NA NA TRBV7-8 13
CASSLDSNEKLFF TGTGCCAGCTCACTGGACAGTAATGAAAAACTGTTTTTT TRBJ1-4 NA large TRBV18 13
CASSLYGGPQETQYF TGTGCCAGCAGTTTATATGGGGGGCCCCAAGAGACCCAGTACTTC TRBJ2-5 NA NA TRBV27 15
CASSEVWGIQPQHF TGTGCCAGCAGTGAAGTGTGGGGCATCCAGCCCCAGCATTTT TRBJ1-5 NA few TRBV2 14
CASHRTGRKYSNQPQHF TGTGCCAGTCATCGGACAGGGAGGAAGTATAGCAATCAGCCCCAGCATTTT TRBJ1-5 TRBD1 medium-sized TRBV19 17
CASGLGQGRAFF TGTGCTAGTGGTTTGGGACAGGGCCGTGCTTTCTTT TRBJ1-1 TRBD1 NA TRBV12-5 12
CAWTLRAEQYF TGTGCCTGGACCCTCCGGGCCGAGCAGTACTTC TRBJ2-7 NA medium-sized TRBV30 11
CASRRQVVSYEQYF TGTGCCAGCAGAAGACAGGTGGTCTCCTACGAGCAGTACTTC TRBJ2-7 NA hyperexpanded TRBV28 14
CASSSDRPTGNTIYF TGTGCCAGTAGTAGCGACAGGCCCACTGGAAACACCATATATTTT TRBJ1-3 NA large TRBV19 15
CASSTKGQGPGVF TGTGCCAGCAGCACCAAGGGACAGGGGCCGGGAGTCTTT TRBJ1-3 TRBD1 NA TRBV9 13
CASSLISSNQPQHF TGTGCCAGCAGCTTAATTAGTAGCAATCAGCCCCAGCATTTT TRBJ1-5 NA NA TRBV7-2 14
CASSPGAGRRGNTGELFF TGTGCCAGCAGCCCTGGAGCCGGGCGGAGGGGGAACACCGGGGAGCTGTTTTTT TRBJ2-2 NA NA TRBV11-2 18
CAWDRSNQPQHF TGTGCCTGGGACCGTAGCAATCAGCCCCAGCATTTT TRBJ1-5 NA few TRBV30 12
CASRQTGTGELFF TGTGCCAGTAGGCAGACAGGCACCGGGGAGCTGTTTTTT TRBJ2-2 NA NA TRBV19 13
CASSLRLLEVNEQFF TGTGCCAGCAGTTTAAGACTGCTCGAGGTGAATGAGCAGTTCTTC TRBJ2-1 NA medium-sized TRBV27 15
CASTTFGSGTSGRGRDTQYF TGCGCCAGCACCACCTTTGGTTCCGGGACTAGCGGGAGGGGACGAGATACGCAGTATTTT TRBJ2-3 TRBD2 medium-sized TRBV5-1 20